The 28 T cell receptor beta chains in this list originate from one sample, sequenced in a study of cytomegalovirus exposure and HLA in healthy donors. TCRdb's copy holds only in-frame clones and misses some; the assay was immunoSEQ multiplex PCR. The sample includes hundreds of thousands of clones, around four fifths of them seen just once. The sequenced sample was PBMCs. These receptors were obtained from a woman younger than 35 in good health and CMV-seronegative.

CDR3 DNA: TGTGCCAGCAAGGCGAACTCCTACGAGCAGTACTTC. It specifies CASKANSYEQYF. The V call is TRBV6-6, the J call TRBJ2-7; no clear D gene. Germline V gene data show CDR1 as MNHNY and CDR2 as SVGAGI (reference sequence). The CDR3 totals 12 residues. The ends were cut back, 7 bases at V and 0 bases at J, with 7 bases in the middle.

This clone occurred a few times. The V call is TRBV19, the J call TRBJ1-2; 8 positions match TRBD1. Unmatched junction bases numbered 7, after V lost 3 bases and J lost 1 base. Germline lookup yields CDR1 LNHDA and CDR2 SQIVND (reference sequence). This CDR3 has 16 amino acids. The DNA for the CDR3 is TGTGCCAGTAGTATCACGGGACAGGAGAGTAACTATGGCTACACCTTC. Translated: CASSITGQESNYGYTF.

For the CDR3, the DNA is TGTGCCAGCAGTGAAAATACATTAAGGGAATATTATTACGGCAATCAGCCCCAGCATTTT. Residues: CASSENTLREYYYGNQPQHF. J is TRBJ1-5 and V is TRBV6-1, with D uncertain. V dropped 2 bases and J dropped 2 bases, with 25 bases sitting between them. The CDR3 contains 20 residues. Per the germline V gene, CDR1 is MNHNS and CDR2 is SASEGT.

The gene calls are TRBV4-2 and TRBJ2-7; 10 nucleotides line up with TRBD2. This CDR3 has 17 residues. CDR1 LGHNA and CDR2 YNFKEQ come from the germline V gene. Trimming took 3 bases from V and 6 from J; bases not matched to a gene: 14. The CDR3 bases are TGTGCCAGCAGCCAGGGAGCTAGCGGGAGCAGTTTGGGCGAGCAGTACTTC. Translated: CASSQGASGSSLGEQYF.

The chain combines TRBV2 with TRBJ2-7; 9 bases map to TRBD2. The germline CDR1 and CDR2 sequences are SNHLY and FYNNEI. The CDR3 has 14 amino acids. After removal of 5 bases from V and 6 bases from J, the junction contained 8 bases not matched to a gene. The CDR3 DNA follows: TGTGCCAGCAGTATGGGGCGGGAGGGCCTCGAGCAGTACTTC. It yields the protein CASSMGREGLEQYF. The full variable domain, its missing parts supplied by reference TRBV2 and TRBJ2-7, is EPEVTQTPSHQVTQMGQEVILRCVPISNHLYFYWYRQILGQKVEFLVSFYNNEISEKSEIFDDQFSVERPDGSNFTLKIRSTKLEDSAMYFCASSMGREGLEQYFGPGTRLTVT.

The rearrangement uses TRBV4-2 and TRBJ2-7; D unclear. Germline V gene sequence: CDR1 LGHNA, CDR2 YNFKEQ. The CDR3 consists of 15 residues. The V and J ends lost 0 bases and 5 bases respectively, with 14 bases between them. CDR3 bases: TGTGCCAGCAGCCAAGATCTTCCCGGTTGGGACGAGCAGTACTTC. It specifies CASSQDLPGWDEQYF.

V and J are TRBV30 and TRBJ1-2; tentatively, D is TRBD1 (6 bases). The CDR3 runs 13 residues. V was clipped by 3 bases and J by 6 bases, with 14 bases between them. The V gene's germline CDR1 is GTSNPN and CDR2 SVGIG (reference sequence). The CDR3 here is CAWRGGGLDGYTF. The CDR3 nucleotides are TGTGCCTGGAGGGGAGGGGGGTTGGATGGCTACACCTTC.

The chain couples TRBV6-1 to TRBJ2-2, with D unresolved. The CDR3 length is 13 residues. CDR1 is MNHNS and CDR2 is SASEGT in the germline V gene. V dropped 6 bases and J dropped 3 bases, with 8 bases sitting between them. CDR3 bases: TGTGCCAGCAGGCAACAGCACACCGGGGAGCTGTTTTTT. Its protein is CASRQQHTGELFF.

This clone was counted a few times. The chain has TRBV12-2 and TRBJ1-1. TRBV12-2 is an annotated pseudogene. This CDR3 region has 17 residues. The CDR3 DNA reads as TGTGCAAGTCGCTTTAAAGGCGGGGGCCGGCTGAACACTGAAGCTTTCTTT. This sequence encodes CASRFKGGGRLNTEAFF.

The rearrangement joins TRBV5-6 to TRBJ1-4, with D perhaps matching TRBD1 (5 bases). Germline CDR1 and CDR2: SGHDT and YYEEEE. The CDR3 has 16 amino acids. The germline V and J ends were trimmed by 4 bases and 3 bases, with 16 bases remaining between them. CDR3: CASSDGAVISNEKLFF. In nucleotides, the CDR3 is TGTGCCAGCAGCGATGGGGCTGTTATCTCTAATGAAAAACTGTTTTTT.

CDR3 coding DNA: TGTGCCAGTAGTATTTGGTGGGGACTAGGTCAGCCCCAGCATTTT. Encoded protein: CASSIWWGLGQPQHF. The J gene is TRBJ1-5, the V gene TRBV19, with D tentatively TRBD1 (5 bases). CDR3 length equals 15 residues. Trimming took 3 bases from V and 6 from J, leaving 15 bases between them. CDR1 and CDR2 (germline): LNHDA, SQIVND (reference sequence).

CDR3 region: CASSLSGTGTATNEKLFF. The CDR3 DNA reads TGCGCCAGCAGCCTCTCCGGGACAGGGACTGCAACTAATGAAAAACTGTTTTTT. This sequence joins TRBV4-1 and TRBJ1-4; 9 positions match TRBD1. With V trimmed by 4 bases and J by 0 bases, 9 bases remained unmatched. The CDR3 has 18 residues. Germline CDR1 and CDR2: MGHRA and YSYEKL.

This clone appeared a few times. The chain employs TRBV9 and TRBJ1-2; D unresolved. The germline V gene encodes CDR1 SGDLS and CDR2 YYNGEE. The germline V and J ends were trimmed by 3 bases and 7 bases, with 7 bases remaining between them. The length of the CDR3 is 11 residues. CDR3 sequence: CASSDSGGYTF. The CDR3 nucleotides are TGTGCCAGCAGCGACTCGGGTGGCTACACCTTC.

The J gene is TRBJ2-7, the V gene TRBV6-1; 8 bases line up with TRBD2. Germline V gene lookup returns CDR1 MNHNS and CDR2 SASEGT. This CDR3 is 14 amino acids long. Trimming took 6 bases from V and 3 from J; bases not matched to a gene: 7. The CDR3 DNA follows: TGTGCCAGCAGGCGAGCGGGGGACCTCTACGAGCAGTACTTC. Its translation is CASRRAGDLYEQYF.

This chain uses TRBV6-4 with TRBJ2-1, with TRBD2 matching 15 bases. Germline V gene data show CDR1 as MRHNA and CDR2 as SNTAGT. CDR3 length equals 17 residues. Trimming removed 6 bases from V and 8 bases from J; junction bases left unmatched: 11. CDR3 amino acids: CASSRTSGGAAVYEQFF. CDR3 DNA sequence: TGTGCCAGCAGCCGGACTAGCGGGGGGGCCGCGGTCTATGAGCAGTTCTTC.

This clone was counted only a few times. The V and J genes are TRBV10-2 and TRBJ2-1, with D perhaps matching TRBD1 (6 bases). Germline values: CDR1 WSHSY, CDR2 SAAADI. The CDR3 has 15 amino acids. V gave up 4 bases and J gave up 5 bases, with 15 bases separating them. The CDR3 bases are TGCGCCAGCAGTGGAACCGGGACAAGTGACAATGAGCAGTTCTTC. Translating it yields CASSGTGTSDNEQFF.

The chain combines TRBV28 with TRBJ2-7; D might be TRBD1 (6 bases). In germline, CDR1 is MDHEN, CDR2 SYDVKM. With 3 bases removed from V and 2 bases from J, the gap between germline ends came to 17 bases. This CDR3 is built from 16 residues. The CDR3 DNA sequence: TGTGCCAGCAGTTTCCGGTTAGGACAGCGCCCCTACGAGCAGTACTTC. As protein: CASSFRLGQRPYEQYF.

The CDR3 spells CASRLSLGATEAFF. The CDR3 coding sequence is TGTGCCAGCCGGTTAAGCCTGGGGGCAACTGAAGCTTTCTTT. The chain couples TRBV5-6 to TRBJ1-1, with D perhaps TRBD1 (6 bases). This CDR3 spans 14 amino acids. Germline loops: CDR1 SGHDT, CDR2 YYEEEE. The germline V and J ends were trimmed by 7 bases and 5 bases, with 18 bases remaining between them.

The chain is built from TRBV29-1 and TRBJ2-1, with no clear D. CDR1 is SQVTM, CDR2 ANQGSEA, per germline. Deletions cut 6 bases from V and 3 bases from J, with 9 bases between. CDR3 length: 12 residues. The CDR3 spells CSVRGSYNEQFF. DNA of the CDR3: TGCAGCGTCCGAGGAAGCTACAATGAGCAGTTCTTC.

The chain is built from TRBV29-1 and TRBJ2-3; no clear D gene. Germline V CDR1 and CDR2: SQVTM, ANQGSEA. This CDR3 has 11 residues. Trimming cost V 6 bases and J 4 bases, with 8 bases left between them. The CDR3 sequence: CSVFSSDTQYF. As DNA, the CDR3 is TGCAGCGTGTTTAGTTCAGATACGCAGTATTTT.

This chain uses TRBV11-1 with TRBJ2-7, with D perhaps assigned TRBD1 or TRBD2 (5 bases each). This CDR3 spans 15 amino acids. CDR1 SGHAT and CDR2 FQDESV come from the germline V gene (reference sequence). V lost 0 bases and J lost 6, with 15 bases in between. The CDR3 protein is CASSLAAGTGSEQYF. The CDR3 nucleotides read TGTGCCAGCAGCTTAGCGGCCGGGACGGGAAGCGAGCAGTACTTC.

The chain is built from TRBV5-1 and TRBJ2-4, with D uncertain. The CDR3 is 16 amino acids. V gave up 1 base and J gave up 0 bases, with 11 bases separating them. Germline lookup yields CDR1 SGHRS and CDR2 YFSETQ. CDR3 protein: CASSLYSGLAKNIQYF. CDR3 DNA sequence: TGCGCCAGCAGCTTGTACTCTGGCTTAGCCAAAAACATTCAGTACTTC.

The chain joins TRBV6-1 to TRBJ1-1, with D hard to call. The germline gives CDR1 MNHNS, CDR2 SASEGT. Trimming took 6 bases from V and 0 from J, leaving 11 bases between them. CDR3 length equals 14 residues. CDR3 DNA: TGTGCCAGCAGGGTACAGACAATGAACACTGAAGCTTTCTTT. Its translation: CASRVQTMNTEAFF.

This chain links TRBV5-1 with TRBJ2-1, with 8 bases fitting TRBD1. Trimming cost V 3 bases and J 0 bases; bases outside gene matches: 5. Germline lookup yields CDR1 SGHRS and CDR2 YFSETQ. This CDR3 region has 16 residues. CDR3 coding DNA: TGCGCCAGCAGCTCGAGGACAGGGAGCTCCTACAATGAGCAGTTCTTC. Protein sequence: CASSSRTGSSYNEQFF.

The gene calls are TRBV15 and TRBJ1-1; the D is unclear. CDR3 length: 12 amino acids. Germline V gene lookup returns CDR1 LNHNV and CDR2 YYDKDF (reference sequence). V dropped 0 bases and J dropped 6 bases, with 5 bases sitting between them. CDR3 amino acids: CATSRDLSEAFF. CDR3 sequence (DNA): TGTGCCACCAGCAGAGATCTCTCTGAAGCTTTCTTT.

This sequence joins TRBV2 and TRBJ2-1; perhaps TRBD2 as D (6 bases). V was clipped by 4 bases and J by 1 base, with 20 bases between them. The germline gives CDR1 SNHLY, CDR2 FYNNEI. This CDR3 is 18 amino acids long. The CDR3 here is CASSGWGRAGISYNEQFF. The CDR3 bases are TGTGCCAGCAGTGGCTGGGGTAGAGCGGGCATATCCTACAATGAGCAGTTCTTC.

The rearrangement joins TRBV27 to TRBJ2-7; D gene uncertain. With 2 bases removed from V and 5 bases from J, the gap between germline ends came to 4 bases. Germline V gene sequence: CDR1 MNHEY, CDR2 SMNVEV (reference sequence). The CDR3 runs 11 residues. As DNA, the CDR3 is TGTGCCAGCAGTTTAGCGAACGAGCAGTACTTC. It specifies CASSLANEQYF.

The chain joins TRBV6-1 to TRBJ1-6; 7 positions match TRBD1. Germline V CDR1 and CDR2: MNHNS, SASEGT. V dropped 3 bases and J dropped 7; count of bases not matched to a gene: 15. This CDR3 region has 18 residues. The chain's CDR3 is CASSDKDRTWVGNSPLHF. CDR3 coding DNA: TGTGCCAGCAGTGACAAGGACAGGACATGGGTGGGGAATTCACCCCTCCACTTT.